These 26 T cell receptor gamma chains were all obtained from the same sample, sequenced in a study of gamma-delta chains in newborns, infants, children. TCRdb reran clone calling via CATT on the reads. The table lists about 3,700 gamma-chain clones, around two thirds of them singletons, with about 17% in the top ten. The sample consisted of blood. The receptors originated from a child who was a newborn, infant or young child, either healthy, febrile or measles-vaccinated (not recorded which).

The chain has TRGV8 and TRGJ1 or TRGJ2. Because TCRdb records no J gene, it was assigned here through a match of the DNA to germline. The germline V gene encodes CDR1 VENAVY and CDR2 YDSYNSRV. Unmatched junction bases numbered 6, after V lost 0 bases and J lost 7 bases. The CDR3 length is 13 residues. CDR3 nucleotide sequence: TGTGCCACCTGGGATAGGCTGAGGTATAAGAAACTCTTT. It yields the protein CATWDRLRYKKLF.

Here the V gene is TRGV9, but the J gene went uncalled. This CDR3 is 13 amino acids long. In germline, CDR1 is GITISATS, CDR2 ISYDGTV (reference sequence). The CDR3 DNA sequence: TGTGCCTTGTGGGAGGTGGAGGAGAAACGCAAACTCTTT. It codes for CALWEVEEKRKLF.

The chain uses TRGV8 and TRGJP2. The J gene, left out of TCRdb, was set here by checking the DNA against germline. The CDR3 totals 13 residues. Per germline, CDR1 VENAVY and CDR2 YDSYNSRV. V dropped 2 bases and J dropped 6; count of bases not matched to a gene: 3. The CDR3 reads CATWDTGDWIKTF. For the CDR3, the DNA is TGTGCCACCTGGGATACTGGTGATTGGATCAAGACGTTT.

About this clone itself: A read error may produce the germline difference seen at one junction end. The chain links TRGV2 to TRGJ1 or TRGJ2. The CDR3 is made up of 13 amino acids. CDR1 is EGSNGY and CDR2 is YDSYNSKV in the germline V gene. In nucleotides, the CDR3 is TGTGCCACCTGGGACGCAGGGTATTTTAAGAAACTCTTT. It codes for CATWDAGYFKKLF.

The chain uses TRGV9 and TRGJP. The J gene, absent from TCRdb, was called here by matching the DNA to germline. The junction had 3 bases not matched to a gene; V was cut back by 2 bases and J by 2 bases. CDR1 is GITISATS, CDR2 ISYDGTV, per germline (reference sequence). CDR3 size: 17 residues. For the CDR3, the DNA is TGTGCCTTGTGGGAGGATAGGCAAGAGTTGGGCAAAAAAATCAAGGTATTT. As protein: CALWEDRQELGKKIKVF.

This clone turned up a few times. The V gene was identified as TRGV9, while no J gene was called. The CDR3 totals 17 residues. Germline V gives CDR1 GITISATS, CDR2 ISYDGTV (reference sequence). The CDR3 region has the DNA TGTGCCTTGTGGGAGGACAAGCAAGAGTTGGGCAAAAAAATCAGGGTATTT. Translation: CALWEDKQELGKKIRVF.

With regard to this clone: Other DNA sequences from this sample encode an identical CDR3 as well. V is TRGV9 and J is TRGJP. The J gene was not available in TCRdb and was assigned here by matching the DNA to germline segments. The germline gives CDR1 GITISATS, CDR2 ISYDGTV (reference sequence). The CDR3 covers 17 residues. V shed 2 bases and J 4 bases; nucleotides not matched to a gene: 5. The DNA of the CDR3 is TGTGCCTTGTGGGAGGCACCCCAAGAGTTGGGCAAAAAAATCAAGGTATTT. It yields the protein CALWEAPQELGKKIKVF.

The V call is TRGV9, the J call TRGJ1 or TRGJ2. The CDR3 loop spans 13 amino acids. The J segment lost 1 base and the V segment lost 3 bases, leaving 3 bases of the junction unmatched. Germline V gene data show CDR1 as GITISATS and CDR2 as ISYDGTV (reference sequence). CDR3 DNA: TGTGCCTTGTGGGAGCCCAATTATTATAAGAAACTCTTT. The encoded protein is CALWEPNYYKKLF.

Details on this clone: This same CDR3 is encoded by further DNA sequences in the sample. The chain combines TRGV2 with TRGJ1 or TRGJ2. The J gene, missing from TCRdb, was assigned here through DNA to germline matching. Germline-derived CDR1 and CDR2 are EGSNGY and YDSYNSKV. The CDR3 has 14 residues. With 0 bases clipped from V and 2 bases from J, the junction kept 4 bases outside the gene matches. The CDR3 sequence is CATWDGPDYYKKLF. In DNA, the CDR3 is TGTGCCACCTGGGACGGGCCGGATTATTATAAGAAACTCTTT.

The V gene is TRGV2; the J gene was not called. The germline gives CDR1 EGSNGY, CDR2 YDSYNSKV. The CDR3 is 9 amino acids. This CDR3 reads CATWKIKLF. DNA for the CDR3: TGTGCCACCTGGAAAATCAAACTCTTT.

CDR3 bases: TGTGCCACCTGGGACGGAGCAGTTAAACTCTTT. It codes for CATWDGAVKLF. The J gene was not called, though the V gene is TRGV2. The germline V gene has CDR1 EGSNGY and CDR2 YDSYNSKV. There are 11 residues in the CDR3.

This clone came up a few times. The rearrangement links TRGV9 to TRGJP. The J gene, left out of TCRdb, was set here by checking the DNA against germline. After removal of 0 bases from V and 7 bases from J, the junction contained 9 bases not matched to a gene. Germline-derived CDR1 and CDR2 are GITISATS and ISYDGTV (reference sequence). The CDR3 loop spans 18 amino acids. CDR3 DNA: TGTGCCTTGTGGGAGGTGTCACATGGCGAGTTGGGCAAAAAAATCAAGGTATTT. It yields the protein CALWEVSHGELGKKIKVF.

With the J gene uncalled, the V gene is TRGV5. Germline V lookup: CDR1 VINAFY, CDR2 YDVSNSKD. This CDR3 comprises 10 residues. In nucleotides, the CDR3 is TGTGCCACCTGGGACCACCATAAACTCTTT. Translated: CATWDHHKLF.

The chain has TRGV8 and TRGJ1 or TRGJ2. TCRdb offers no J gene call, so here the DNA was matched to germline to obtain one. CDR3 length: 12 amino acids. V lost 3 bases and J lost 10; bases outside the gene matches: 9. Germline V CDR1 and CDR2: VENAVY, YDSYNSRV. This CDR3 is CATWDQLGKKLF. The CDR3 bases are TGTGCCACCTGGGATCAACTCGGGAAGAAACTCTTT.

Only a few counts were recorded for this clone. Within the sample, other DNA sequences also encode this same CDR3. The V call is TRGV9, the J call TRGJ1 or TRGJ2. Assignment of the J gene here rests on matching the DNA to germline, because TCRdb gives none. The CDR3 runs to 11 residues. Germline CDR1 and CDR2: GITISATS and ISYDGTV (reference sequence). Unmatched junction bases numbered 3, after V lost 2 bases and J lost 8 bases. The CDR3: CALWEGDKKLF. The CDR3 nucleotides are TGTGCCTTGTGGGAGGGCGATAAGAAACTCTTT.

Comments on this clone: Other nucleotide sequences in the sample specify the same CDR3. The V and J genes are TRGV9 and TRGJP. The J gene is absent in TCRdb and was assigned here via DNA matching to germline. V gave up 2 bases and J gave up 4 bases; unmatched junction bases: 5. CDR1 and CDR2 from the germline V gene are GITISATS and ISYDGTV (reference sequence). The CDR3 contains 17 residues. This CDR3 is CALWEATQELGKKIKVF. The CDR3 bases are TGTGCCTTGTGGGAGGCTACCCAAGAGTTGGGCAAAAAAATCAAGGTATTT.

J is TRGJ1 or TRGJ2 and V is TRGV4. The J gene, absent from TCRdb, was called here by matching the DNA to germline. This CDR3 contains 15 residues. Losses at the gene ends were 5 bases for V and 3 bases for J; bases not matched to a gene: 13. CDR1 EGSTGY and CDR2 YDSYTSSV come from the germline V gene. The CDR3 here is CATWVFRGTYYKKLF. The CDR3, as DNA: TGTGCCACCTGGGTATTTAGAGGGACTTATTATAAGAAACTCTTT.

About this clone: In the same sample, other DNA sequences code for this CDR3. The chain employs TRGV2 and TRGJ1 or TRGJ2. The J gene was not available in TCRdb and was assigned here by matching the DNA to germline segments. The CDR3 consists of 11 residues. V was clipped by 5 bases and J by 4 bases; unmatched bases: 2. From germline, CDR1 is EGSNGY and CDR2 YDSYNSKV. The DNA of the CDR3 is TGTGCCACCTGGGTGTATTATAAGAAACTCTTT. This gives the protein CATWVYYKKLF.

This clone was counted only a few times. The J gene is TRGJ1 or TRGJ2, the V gene TRGV9. No J gene is reported in TCRdb; it was inferred here by comparing the DNA with germline. With V trimmed by 0 bases and J by 12 bases, 11 bases remained unmatched. Germline V gene data show CDR1 as GITISATS and CDR2 as ISYDGTV (reference sequence). The CDR3 contains 13 residues. The CDR3 region is CALWEVQIIRKLF. In nucleotides, the CDR3 is TGTGCCTTGTGGGAGGTGCAAATTATCAGGAAACTCTTT.

Only one count was recorded for this clone. The CDR3 DNA is TGTGCCACCTGGGATACAGTCGCTGGTTGGTTCAAGATATTT. Translating it yields CATWDTVAGWFKIF. J is TRGJP1 and V is TRGV8. Because TCRdb records no J gene, it was assigned here through a match of the DNA to germline. Trimming cost V 2 bases and J 6 bases; bases outside gene matches: 6. CDR3 length equals 14 residues. Germline loops: CDR1 VENAVY, CDR2 YDSYNSRV.

A word on this clone: The sample has other DNA sequences that encode this CDR3 too. The V call is TRGV8, the J call TRGJ1 or TRGJ2. Assignment of the J gene here rests on matching the DNA to germline, because TCRdb gives none. V was pared by 0 bases and J by 7 bases, with 6 bases of the junction left unmatched. The CDR3 sequence is 13 residues long. Germline-derived CDR1 and CDR2 are VENAVY and YDSYNSRV. CDR3 nucleotides: TGTGCCACCTGGGATAGGCTGGGCTATAAGAAACTCTTT. This codes for CATWDRLGYKKLF.

This chain uses TRGV4 with TRGJ1 or TRGJ2. TCRdb is silent on the J gene; assignment here came from matching the DNA to germline. This CDR3 comprises 10 residues. CDR1 EGSTGY and CDR2 YDSYTSSV come from the germline V gene. The junction had 4 bases not matched to a gene; V was cut back by 3 bases and J by 11 bases. The CDR3 region is CATWDTEKLF. The CDR3 nucleotides are TGTGCCACCTGGGATACGGAGAAACTCTTT.

This clone was counted between two and nine times. CDR3 loop: CATWDGPQDYYKKLF. The CDR3 DNA reads as TGTGCCACCTGGGACGGGCCTCAGGATTATTATAAGAAACTCTTT. The chain joins TRGV2 to TRGJ1 or TRGJ2. TCRdb offers no J gene call, so here the DNA was matched to germline to obtain one. From germline, CDR1 is EGSNGY and CDR2 YDSYNSKV. CDR3 length: 15 residues. The J segment lost 2 bases and the V segment lost 0 bases, leaving 7 bases of the junction unmatched.

This clone turned up a few times. The chain carries TRGV4 and TRGJ1 or TRGJ2. TCRdb supplies no J gene; here it was assigned by aligning the nucleotide sequence to germline. The CDR3 contains 16 residues. Trimming took 0 bases from V and 4 from J; bases not matched to a gene: 12. Per the germline V gene, CDR1 is EGSTGY and CDR2 is YDSYTSSV. In DNA, the CDR3 is TGTGCCACCTGGGATGGGCTGAACAAGGGGTATTATAAGAAACTCTTT. Translation: CATWDGLNKGYYKKLF.

The V and J genes are TRGV4 and TRGJ1 or TRGJ2. TCRdb lists no J gene, so it was determined here by aligning the DNA to germline. Unmatched junction bases numbered 7, after V lost 4 bases and J lost 10 bases. CDR3 length: 11 residues. In germline, CDR1 is EGSTGY, CDR2 YDSYTSSV. The CDR3 DNA reads as TGTGCCACCTGGGAAGGTTCAAAGAAACTCTTT. Translating it yields CATWEGSKKLF.

Of note for this clone: The junction and the germline gene differ at one end; a read error may be behind it. In the same sample, other DNA sequences code for this CDR3. The chain links TRGV9 to TRGJP. TCRdb supplies no J gene; here it was assigned by aligning the nucleotide sequence to germline. Germline V gene data show CDR1 as GITISATS and CDR2 as ISYDGTV (reference sequence). The CDR3 consists of 17 residues. CDR3: CALWEVHDGLGKKIKVF. The CDR3 DNA reads as TGTGCCCTGTGGGAGGTGCACGATGGGTTGGGCAAAAAAATCAAGGTATTT.